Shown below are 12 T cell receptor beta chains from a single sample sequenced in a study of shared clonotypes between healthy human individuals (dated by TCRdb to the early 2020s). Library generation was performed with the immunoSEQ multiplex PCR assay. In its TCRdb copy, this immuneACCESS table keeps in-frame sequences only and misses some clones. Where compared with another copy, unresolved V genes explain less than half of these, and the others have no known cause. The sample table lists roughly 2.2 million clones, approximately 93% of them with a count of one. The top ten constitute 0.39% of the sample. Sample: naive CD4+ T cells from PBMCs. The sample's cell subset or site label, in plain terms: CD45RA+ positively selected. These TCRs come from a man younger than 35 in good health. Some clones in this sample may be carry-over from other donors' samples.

The CDR3 protein is CASRLQGLNTEAFF. The CDR3 DNA sequence: TGTGCCAGCAGGCTACAGGGGTTGAACACTGAAGCTTTCTTT. This chain links TRBV27 with TRBJ1-1, with 7 positions matching TRBD1. The germline V gene encodes CDR1 MNHEY and CDR2 SMNVEV (reference sequence). J was trimmed by 0 bases and V by 6 bases; bases with no gene match: 4. The CDR3 has 14 residues.

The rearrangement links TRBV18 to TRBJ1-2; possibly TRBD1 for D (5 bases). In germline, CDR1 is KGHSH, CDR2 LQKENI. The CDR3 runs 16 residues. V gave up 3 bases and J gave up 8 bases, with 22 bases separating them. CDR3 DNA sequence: TGTGCCAGCTCACCTACACCCGTCAGGGACGGGCCCGGCTACACCTTC. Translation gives CASSPTPVRDGPGYTF. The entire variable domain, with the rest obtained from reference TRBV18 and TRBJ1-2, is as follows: NAGVMQNPRHLVRRRGQEARLRCSPMKGHSHVYWYRQLPEEGLKFMVYLQKENIIDESGMPKERFSAEFPKEGPSILRIQQVVRGDSAAYFCASSPTPVRDGPGYTFGSGTRLTVV.

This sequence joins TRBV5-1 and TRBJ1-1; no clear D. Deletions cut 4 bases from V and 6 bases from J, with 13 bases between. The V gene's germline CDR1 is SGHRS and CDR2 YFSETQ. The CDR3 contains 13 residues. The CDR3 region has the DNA TGCGCCAGCAGCCCCCCGCGCGGGGCTGAAGCTTTCTTT. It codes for CASSPPRGAEAFF.

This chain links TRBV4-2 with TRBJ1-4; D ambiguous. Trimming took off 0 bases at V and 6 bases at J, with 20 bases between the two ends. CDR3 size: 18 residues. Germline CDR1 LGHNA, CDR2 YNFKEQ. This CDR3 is CASSQDSGSPTGDEKLFF. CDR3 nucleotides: TGTGCCAGCAGCCAAGATTCTGGCAGCCCCACGGGCGATGAAAAACTGTTTTTT.

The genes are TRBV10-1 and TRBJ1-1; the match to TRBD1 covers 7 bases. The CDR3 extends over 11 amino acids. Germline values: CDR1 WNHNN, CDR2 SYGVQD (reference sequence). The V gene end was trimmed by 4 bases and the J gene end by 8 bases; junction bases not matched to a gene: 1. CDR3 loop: CASSGQGEAFF. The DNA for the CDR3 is TGCGCCAGCAGTGGACAGGGCGAAGCTTTCTTT.

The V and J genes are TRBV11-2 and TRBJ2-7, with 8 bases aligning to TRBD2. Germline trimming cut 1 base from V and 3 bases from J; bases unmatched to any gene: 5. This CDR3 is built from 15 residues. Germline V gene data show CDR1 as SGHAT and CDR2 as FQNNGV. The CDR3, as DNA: TGTGCCAGCAGCTTAGTTCTAGCGGGTAACTACGAGCAGTACTTC. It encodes CASSLVLAGNYEQYF.

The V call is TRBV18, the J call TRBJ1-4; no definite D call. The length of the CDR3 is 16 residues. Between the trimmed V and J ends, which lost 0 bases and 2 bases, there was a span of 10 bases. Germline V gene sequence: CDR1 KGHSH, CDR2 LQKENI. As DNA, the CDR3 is TGTGCCAGCTCACCACCGGGCGGAGGGACTAATGAAAAACTGTTTTTT. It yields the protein CASSPPGGGTNEKLFF. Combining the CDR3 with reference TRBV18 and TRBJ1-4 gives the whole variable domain NAGVMQNPRHLVRRRGQEARLRCSPMKGHSHVYWYRQLPEEGLKFMVYLQKENIIDESGMPKERFSAEFPKEGPSILRIQQVVRGDSAAYFCASSPPGGGTNEKLFFGSGTQLSVL.

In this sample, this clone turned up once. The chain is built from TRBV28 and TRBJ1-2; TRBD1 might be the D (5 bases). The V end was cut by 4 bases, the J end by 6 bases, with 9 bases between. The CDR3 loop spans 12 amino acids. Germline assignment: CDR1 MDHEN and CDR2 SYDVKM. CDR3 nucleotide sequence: TGTGCCAGCAGTTGGGAGGGACATGGCTACACCTTC. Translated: CASSWEGHGYTF.

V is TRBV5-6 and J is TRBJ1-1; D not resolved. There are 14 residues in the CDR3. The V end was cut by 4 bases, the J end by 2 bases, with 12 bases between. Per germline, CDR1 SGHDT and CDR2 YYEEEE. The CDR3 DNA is TGTGCCAGCAGCGTGGTTGGCGGAAACACTGAAGCTTTCTTT. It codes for CASSVVGGNTEAFF.

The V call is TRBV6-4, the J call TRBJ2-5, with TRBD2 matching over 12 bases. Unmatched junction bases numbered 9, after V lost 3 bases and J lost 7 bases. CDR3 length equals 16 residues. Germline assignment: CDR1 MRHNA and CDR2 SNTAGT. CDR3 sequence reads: CASSEETSGSYGTQYF. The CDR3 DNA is TGTGCCAGCAGTGAGGAGACTAGCGGGAGTTATGGGACCCAGTACTTC.

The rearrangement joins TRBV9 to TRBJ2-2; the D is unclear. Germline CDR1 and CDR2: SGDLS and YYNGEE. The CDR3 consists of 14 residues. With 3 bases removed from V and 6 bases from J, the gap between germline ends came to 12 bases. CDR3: CASSAGVPPGELFF. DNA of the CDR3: TGTGCCAGCAGCGCCGGTGTCCCGCCCGGGGAGCTGTTTTTT.

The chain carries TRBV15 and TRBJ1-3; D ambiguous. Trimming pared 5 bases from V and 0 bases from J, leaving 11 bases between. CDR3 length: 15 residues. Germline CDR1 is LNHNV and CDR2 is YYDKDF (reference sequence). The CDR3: CATSFLASSGNTIYF. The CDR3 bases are TGTGCCACCAGCTTTTTGGCCAGCTCTGGAAACACCATATATTTT. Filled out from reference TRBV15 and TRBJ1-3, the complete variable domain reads DAMVIQNPRYQVTQFGKPVTLSCSQTLNHNVMYWYQQKSSQAPKLLFHYYDKDFNNEADTPDNFQSRRPNTSFCFLDIRSPGLGDTAMYLCATSFLASSGNTIYFGEGSWLTVV.